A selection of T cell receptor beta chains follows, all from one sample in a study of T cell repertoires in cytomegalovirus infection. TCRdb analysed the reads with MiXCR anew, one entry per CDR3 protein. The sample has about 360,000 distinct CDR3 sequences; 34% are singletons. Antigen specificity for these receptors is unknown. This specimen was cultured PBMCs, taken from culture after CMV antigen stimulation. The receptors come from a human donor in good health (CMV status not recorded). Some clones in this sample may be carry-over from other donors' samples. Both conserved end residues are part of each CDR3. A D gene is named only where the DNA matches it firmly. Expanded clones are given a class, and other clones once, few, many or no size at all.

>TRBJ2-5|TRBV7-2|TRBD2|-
CASSLGGREETQYF
TGTGCCAGCAGCTTAGGGGGGAGGGAGGAGACCCAGTACTTC
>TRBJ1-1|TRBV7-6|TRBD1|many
CASSSTGSYTEAFF
TGTGCCAGCAGCTCGACAGGGAGTTACACTGAAGCTTTCTTT
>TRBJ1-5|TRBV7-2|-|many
CASCRRDANQPQHF
TGTGCCAGCTGCCGGAGGGACGCTAATCAGCCCCAGCATTTT
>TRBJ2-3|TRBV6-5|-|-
CASGRDSLTDTQYF
TGTGCCAGCGGCCGGGATTCACTCACAGATACGCAGTATTTT
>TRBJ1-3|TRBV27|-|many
CASRASSGNTIYF
TGTGCCAGCAGGGCCAGCTCTGGAAACACCATATATTTT
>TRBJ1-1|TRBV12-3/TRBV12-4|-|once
CASSSEGITEAFF
TGTGCCAGCAGTTCTGAGGGTATAACTGAAGCTTTCTTT
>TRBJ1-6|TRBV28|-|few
CASGHYSPLHF
TGTGCCAGCGGGCACTATTCACCCCTCCACTTT
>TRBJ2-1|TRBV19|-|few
CASSLDVGLYNEQFF
TGTGCCAGTAGCCTAGACGTGGGTTTATACAATGAGCAGTTCTTC
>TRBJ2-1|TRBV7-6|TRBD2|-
CASSLEGTGGGEQFF
TGTGCTAGCAGCTTAGAGGGAACGGGAGGTGGTGAGCAGTTCTTC
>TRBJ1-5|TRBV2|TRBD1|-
CASMDGTVSNQPQHF
TGTGCCAGCATGGATGGGACAGTAAGCAATCAGCCCCAGCATTTT
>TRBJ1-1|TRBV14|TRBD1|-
CASSQDPRTGPGNTEAFF
TGTGCCAGCAGCCAAGATCCTCGGACAGGCCCAGGTAACACTGAAGCTTTCTTT
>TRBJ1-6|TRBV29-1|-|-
CSVKWADNSPLHF
TGCAGCGTAAAATGGGCAGATAATTCACCCCTCCACTTT
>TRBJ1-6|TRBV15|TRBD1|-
CATSSGGGETSPLHF
TGTGCCACCAGCAGTGGAGGGGGCGAGACGTCACCCCTCCACTTT
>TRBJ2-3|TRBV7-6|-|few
CASSSRGSPHTQYF
TGTGCCAGCAGCAGCCGGGGCTCCCCCCATACGCAGTATTTT
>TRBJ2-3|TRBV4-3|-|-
CASSQDLKTPTHTDTQYF
TGCGCCAGCAGCCAAGATCTCAAGACTCCAACACACACAGATACGCAGTATTTT
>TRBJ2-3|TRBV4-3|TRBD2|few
CASSQEPLLAGETDTQYF
TGCGCCAGCAGCCAAGAACCTCTACTAGCGGGAGAAACAGATACGCAGTATTTT
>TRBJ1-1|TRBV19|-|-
CASTRGDTEAFF
TGTGCCAGTACAAGAGGAGACACTGAAGCTTTCTTT
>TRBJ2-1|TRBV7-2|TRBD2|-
CASSPGTSLPVAYNEQFF
TGTGCCAGCAGTCCCGGGACTAGCCTGCCGGTAGCTTACAATGAGCAGTTCTTC
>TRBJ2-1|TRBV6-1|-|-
CASSAYNEQFF
TGTGCCAGCAGTGCCTACAATGAGCAGTTCTTC
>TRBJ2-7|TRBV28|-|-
CASSPLTTSYEQYF
TGTGCCAGCAGTCCTCTGACTACCTCCTACGAGCAGTACTTC
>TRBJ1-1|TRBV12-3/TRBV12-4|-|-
CASTQRIGRGTEAFF
TGTGCCAGCACCCAGAGGATAGGGAGGGGGACTGAAGCTTTCTTT
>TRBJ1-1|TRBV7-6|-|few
CASSSSESTEAFF
TGTGCCAGCAGCTCCTCGGAGAGCACTGAAGCTTTCTTT
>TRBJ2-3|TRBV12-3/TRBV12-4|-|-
CASSSDSDIYF
TGTGCCAGCAGTTCGGACTCCGACATTTATTTT
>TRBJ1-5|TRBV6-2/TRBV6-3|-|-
CASSLTFNQPQHF
TGTGCCAGCAGTTTGACGTTCAATCAGCCCCAGCATTTT
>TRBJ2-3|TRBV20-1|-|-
CSAREGGPPHTQYF
TGCAGTGCGCGAGAGGGTGGGCCCCCCCATACGCAGTATTTT
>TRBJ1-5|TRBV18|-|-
CASSTRVEHF
TGTGCCAGCTCAACCAGGGTAGAGCATTTT
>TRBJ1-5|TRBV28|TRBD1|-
CASSLDRGPYQPQHF
TGTGCCAGCAGTTTAGACAGGGGTCCTTATCAGCCCCAGCATTTT
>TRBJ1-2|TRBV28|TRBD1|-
CASSPQGEDYGYTF
TGTGCCAGCAGTCCCCAGGGGGAGGACTATGGCTACACCTTC
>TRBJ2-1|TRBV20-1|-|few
CSATSRDTVEVHNEQFF
TGCAGTGCTACATCCCGGGACACCGTCGAAGTCCACAATGAGCAGTTCTTC
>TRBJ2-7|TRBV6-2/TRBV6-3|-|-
CASSYIDPQGGEQYF
TGTGCCAGCAGTTACATAGATCCTCAGGGGGGCGAGCAGTACTTC
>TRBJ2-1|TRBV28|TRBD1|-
CASSLGPGGPSYNEQFF
TGTGCCAGCAGTTTGGGCCCAGGGGGTCCCTCCTACAATGAGCAGTTCTTC
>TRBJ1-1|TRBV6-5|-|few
CASSYSSENTEAFF
TGTGCCAGCAGTTACTCGTCCGAGAACACTGAAGCTTTCTTT
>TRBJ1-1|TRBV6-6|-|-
CASSYSLMGGNTEAFF
TGTGCCAGCAGTTACTCATTAATGGGGGGAAACACTGAAGCTTTCTTT
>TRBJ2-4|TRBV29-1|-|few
CSVEEGAAKNIQYF
TGCAGCGTTGAGGAAGGGGCGGCCAAAAACATTCAGTACTTC
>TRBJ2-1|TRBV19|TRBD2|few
CASSYSGSPYNEQFF
TGTGCCAGTAGTTATAGCGGGAGCCCGTACAATGAGCAGTTCTTC
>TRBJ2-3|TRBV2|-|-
CASSELWGEQDTQYF
TGTGCCAGCAGTGAGTTGTGGGGAGAGCAGGATACGCAGTATTTT
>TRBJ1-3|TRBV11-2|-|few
CASSLEPGRGNTIYF
TGTGCCAGCAGCTTAGAGCCGGGGAGGGGAAACACCATATATTTT
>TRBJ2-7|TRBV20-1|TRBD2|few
CSARTSGRTSYEQYF
TGCAGTGCTAGGACTAGCGGGAGGACCTCCTACGAGCAGTACTTC
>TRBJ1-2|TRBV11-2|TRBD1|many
CASSPGQDYGYTF
TGTGCCAGCAGCCCGGGACAGGACTATGGCTACACCTTC
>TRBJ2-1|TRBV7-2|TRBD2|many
CASSWRPSGYNEQFF
TGTGCCAGCAGCTGGAGGCCTAGCGGCTACAATGAGCAGTTCTTC
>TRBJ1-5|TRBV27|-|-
CASSLSPGSQPQHF
TGTGCCAGCAGTTTATCCCCAGGATCGCAGCCCCAGCATTTT
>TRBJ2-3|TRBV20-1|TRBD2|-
CSAFLAGFDWDTQYF
TGCAGTGCTTTCCTAGCGGGGTTTGACTGGGATACGCAGTATTTT
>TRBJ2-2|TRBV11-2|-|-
CATRRGANTGELFF
TGTGCCACGCGGCGGGGTGCGAACACCGGGGAGCTGTTTTTT
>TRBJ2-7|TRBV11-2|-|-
CASSSRRQSLRWYF
TGTGCCAGCAGCTCCCGGCGGCAGAGCCTACGATGGTACTTC
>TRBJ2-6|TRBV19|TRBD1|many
CAGRRGTGDPGANVLTF
TGTGCCGGTCGGAGAGGGACAGGGGACCCTGGGGCCAACGTCCTGACTTTC
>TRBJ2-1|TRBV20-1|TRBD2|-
CSARLSGSSYNEQFF
TGCAGTGCTAGGCTTAGCGGGAGCTCCTACAATGAGCAGTTCTTC
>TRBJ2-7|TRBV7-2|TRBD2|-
CASSERLAGREQYF
TGTGCCAGCAGCGAGCGACTAGCGGGGAGGGAGCAGTACTTC
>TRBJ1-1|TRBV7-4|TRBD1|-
CASSYGTGGSTEAFF
TGTGCCAGCAGCTACGGGACAGGGGGCTCCACTGAAGCTTTCTTT
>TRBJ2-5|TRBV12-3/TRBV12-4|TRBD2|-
CASSHWTSGTQETQYF
TGTGCCAGCAGTCACTGGACTAGCGGGACACAAGAGACCCAGTACTTC
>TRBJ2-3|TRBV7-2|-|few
CASSPPDANAQYF
TGTGCCAGCAGCCCCCCGGACGCAAATGCGCAGTATTTT
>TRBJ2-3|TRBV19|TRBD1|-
CASTPGQFSTDTQYF
TGTGCCAGTACCCCGGGACAGTTTAGCACAGATACGCAGTATTTT
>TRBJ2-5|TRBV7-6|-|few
CASSGNKGETQYF
TGTGCCAGCAGCGGAAACAAGGGAGAGACCCAGTACTTC
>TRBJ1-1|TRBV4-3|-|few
CASSQQEWAEAFF
TGCGCCAGCAGCCAGCAGGAATGGGCTGAAGCTTTCTTT
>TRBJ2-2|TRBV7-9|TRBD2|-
CASSRTSGLSTGELFF
TGTGCCAGCAGCCGAACCTCGGGACTAAGCACCGGGGAGCTGTTTTTT
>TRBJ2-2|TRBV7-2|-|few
CASSFGGAAGELFF
TGTGCCAGCAGCTTCGGAGGGGCCGCCGGGGAGCTGTTTTTT
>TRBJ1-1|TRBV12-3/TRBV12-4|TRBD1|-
CASSLRGTGGSHMNTEAFF
TGTGCCAGCAGCTTGCGGGGGACAGGGGGCTCTCACATGAACACTGAAGCTTTCTTT
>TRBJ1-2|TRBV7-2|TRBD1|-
CASIQGAGEGSYGYTF
TGTGCCAGCATCCAGGGGGCCGGGGAGGGGAGCTATGGCTACACCTTC